Below are 12 T cell receptor beta chains sequenced from a single sample in a study of immune reconstitution after stem cell transplant in scleroderma. TCRdb passed the RT-PCR reads through MiXCR, listing each CDR3 protein once. The sample holds a few thousand distinct CDR3 sequences; 6.5% to 9% are singletons and the top ten take over 10%. Collection took place before or after autologous hematopoietic stem cell transplantation (not recorded which). The receptors stem from a male donor with systemic sclerosis.

Relative to its sample, this clonotype is medium-sized. The V gene is TRBV11-2, the J gene TRBJ1-2; TRBD1 is a possible D gene (5 bases). V shed 5 bases and J shed 2 bases, with 9 bases lying between them. The CDR3 has 13 residues. From germline, CDR1 is SGHAT and CDR2 FQNNGV. The CDR3 coding sequence is TGTGCCAGCAGCCCTAGGGGCAACTATGGCTACACCTTC. It codes for CASSPRGNYGYTF.

This clonotype was recorded a few times. This rearrangement joins TRBV7-9 to TRBJ2-7, with D perhaps TRBD2 (6 bases). The CDR3 runs to 15 residues. CDR1 is SEHNR, CDR2 FQNEAQ, per germline (reference sequence). V was trimmed by 1 base and J by 1 base, leaving 11 bases between them. The chain's CDR3 is CASSLVGGLSYEQYF. CDR3 bases: TGTGCCAGCAGCTTAGTCGGGGGACTTTCCTACGAGCAGTACTTC.

By sample fraction, this clonotype is medium-sized (0.01 to 0.1%). This sequence joins TRBV7-6 and TRBJ2-3; possibly TRBD2 for D (7 bases). Germline loops: CDR1 SGHVS, CDR2 FNYEAQ. The ends were cut back, 2 bases at V and 2 bases at J, with 20 bases in the middle. The CDR3 length is 18 residues. CDR3 region: CASSLRGGGLSYTDTQYF. The CDR3 DNA follows: TGTGCCAGCAGCTTAAGGGGGGGGGGACTCTCCTACACAGATACGCAGTATTTT.

This clonotype counts as medium-sized. CDR3 sequence: CASTETQGYGELFF. CDR3 nucleotide sequence: TGTGCCAGCACCGAAACCCAGGGGTACGGGGAGCTGTTTTTT. This chain links TRBV6-5 with TRBJ2-2, with a weak D call TRBD1 (6 bases). V was clipped by 7 bases and J by 7 bases, with 16 bases between them. Germline assignment: CDR1 MNHEY and CDR2 SVGAGI. The CDR3 has 14 amino acids.

Sample share makes this clonotype large. The chain is built from TRBV3-1 and TRBJ1-1; perhaps TRBD1 as D (5 bases). The CDR3 extends over 15 amino acids. Germline CDR1 and CDR2: LGHDT and YNNKEL (reference sequence). Trimming removed 0 bases at V and 3 bases at J, with 11 bases between. CDR3 sequence: CASSQDGGRYTEAFF. CDR3 DNA: TGTGCCAGCAGCCAAGACGGGGGGAGATACACTGAAGCTTTCTTT.

Only a few counts were recorded for this clonotype. The chain combines TRBV5-1 with TRBJ1-5; TRBD1 is a possible D gene (5 bases). V dropped 0 bases and J dropped 7 bases, with 11 bases sitting between them. The CDR3 loop spans 14 amino acids. Germline CDR1 reads SGHRS; CDR2 reads YFSETQ. In nucleotides, the CDR3 is TGCGCCAGCAGCTTGGGAGGGGCGGGGCAGCCCCAGCATTTT. It is translated as CASSLGGAGQPQHF.

Within the sample, this clonotype is medium-sized (0.01 to 0.1%). The chain has TRBV20-1 and TRBJ2-7, with 8 bases lining up with TRBD1. Germline CDR1 and CDR2: DFQATT and SNEGSKA (reference sequence). Unmatched junction bases numbered 11, after V lost 6 bases and J lost 4 bases. This CDR3 contains 14 residues. CDR3 sequence reads: CSAPVQGAGYEQYF. The DNA for the CDR3 is TGCAGTGCCCCGGTTCAGGGGGCAGGGTACGAGCAGTACTTC.

The chain joins TRBV5-4 to TRBJ2-1; 10 positions match TRBD2. The CDR3 extends over 17 amino acids. Germline V lookup: CDR1 SGHNT, CDR2 YYREEE (reference sequence). J was trimmed by 8 bases and V by 0 bases; bases with no gene match: 11. The CDR3 nucleotides read TGTGCCAGCAGCTTGGGGGTATTTAGCGGGGGGCGGGATGAGCAGTTCTTC. As protein: CASSLGVFSGGRDEQFF.

This clonotype qualifies as medium-sized. The genes are TRBV20-1 and TRBJ1-4; 7 bases match TRBD1. This CDR3 comprises 15 residues. V dropped 4 bases and J dropped 13; count of bases not matched to a gene: 18. Per the germline V gene, CDR1 is DFQATT and CDR2 is SNEGSKA (reference sequence). CDR3 coding DNA: TGCAGTGCTACTCTCCCCGGGACAGAAACTACCGGACTGTTTTTT. Protein sequence: CSATLPGTETTGLFF.

This clonotype was detected a few times. The rearrangement joins TRBV5-5 to TRBJ1-4; tentatively, D is TRBD1 (6 bases). CDR1 and CDR2 (germline): SGHKS, YYEKEE (reference sequence). The length of the CDR3 is 15 residues. V was shortened by 4 bases and J by 5 bases, with 15 bases between the two germline ends. In DNA form, the CDR3 reads TGTGCCAGCAGCCTCACAGGGCACCTCAATGAAAAACTGTTTTTT. Protein: CASSLTGHLNEKLFF.

The chain links TRBV7-2 to TRBJ2-4; maybe TRBD2 (6 bases). CDR1 is SGHTA, CDR2 FQGNSA, per germline. V lost 5 bases to trimming and J lost 7 bases, with 15 bases between them. This CDR3 is 14 amino acids long. The CDR3 bases are TGTGCCAGCAGCCCCACCCTGACTAGTAACATTCAGTACTTC. Protein product: CASSPTLTSNIQYF.

This clonotype was counted a single time. The CDR3 region is CSVGQLALEGEGTEAFF. CDR3 bases: TGCAGCGTGGGACAGCTGGCTTTGGAGGGCGAAGGCACTGAAGCTTTCTTT. This chain joins TRBV29-1 and TRBJ1-1; 7 bases match TRBD1. This CDR3 contains 17 residues. Germline CDR1 is SQVTM and CDR2 is ANQGSEA. V lost 6 bases, J lost 4 bases, and 20 bases stayed unmatched.